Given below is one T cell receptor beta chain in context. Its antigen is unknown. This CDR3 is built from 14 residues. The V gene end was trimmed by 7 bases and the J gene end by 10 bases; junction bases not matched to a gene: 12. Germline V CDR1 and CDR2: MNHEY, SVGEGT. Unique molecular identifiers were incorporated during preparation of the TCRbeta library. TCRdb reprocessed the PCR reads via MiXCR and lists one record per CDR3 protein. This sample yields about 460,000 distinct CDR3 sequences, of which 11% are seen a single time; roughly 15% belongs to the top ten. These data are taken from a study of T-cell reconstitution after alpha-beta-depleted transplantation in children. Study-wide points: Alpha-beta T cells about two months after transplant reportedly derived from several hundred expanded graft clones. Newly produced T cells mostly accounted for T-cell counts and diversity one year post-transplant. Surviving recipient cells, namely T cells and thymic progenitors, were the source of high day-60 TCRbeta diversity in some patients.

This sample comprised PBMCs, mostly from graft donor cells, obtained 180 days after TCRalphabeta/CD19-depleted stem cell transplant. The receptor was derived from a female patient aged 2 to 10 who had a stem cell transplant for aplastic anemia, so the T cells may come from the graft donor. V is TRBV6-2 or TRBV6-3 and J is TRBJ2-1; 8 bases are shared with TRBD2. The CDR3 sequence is CASTLSGTVGEQFF. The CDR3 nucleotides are TGTGCCAGCACTCTTAGCGGGACCGTCGGGGAGCAGTTCTTC.